This T cell receptor beta chain was captured in a study of cytomegalovirus exposure and HLA in healthy donors. Study-wide background: It was reported in a later analysis that the same platform had been used for the 100 to 150 validation repertoires as for the approximately 730 first-cohort repertoires.

As for this clone: The antigen is not known.

The CDR3 covers 13 residues. The V and J ends lost 7 bases and 7 bases respectively, with 14 bases between them. CDR1 and CDR2 from the germline V gene are LNHDA and SQIVND (reference sequence). Overall study results and limits: Confirmation in vitro established that a few CMV-associated chains were specific for CMV antigens.

Separation from the roughly 600-subject first cohort characterized the 120-subject validation cohort, to which the donors belonged. Sequenced by immunoSEQ multiplex PCR; TCRdb stores in-frame clones only, minus some. The sample shows roughly 150,000 clones, more than 75% of them seen only once. The chain is built from TRBV19 and TRBJ1-5; D perhaps matches TRBD1 (5 bases). This sequence was found in a man in his late teens or twenties in good health and CMV-seronegative. Sequenced: PBMCs. CDR3 loop: CASTPGSGQPQHF. CDR3 sequence (DNA): TGTGCCAGTACCCCAGGGTCTGGGCAGCCCCAGCATTTT. Full variable domain (remainder filled in from reference TRBV19 and TRBJ1-5): DGGITQSPKYLFRKEGQNVTLSCEQNLNHDAMYWYRQDPGQGLRLIYYSQIVNDFQKGDIAEGYSVSREKKESFPLTVTSAQKNPTAFYLCASTPGSGQPQHFGDGTRLSIL.